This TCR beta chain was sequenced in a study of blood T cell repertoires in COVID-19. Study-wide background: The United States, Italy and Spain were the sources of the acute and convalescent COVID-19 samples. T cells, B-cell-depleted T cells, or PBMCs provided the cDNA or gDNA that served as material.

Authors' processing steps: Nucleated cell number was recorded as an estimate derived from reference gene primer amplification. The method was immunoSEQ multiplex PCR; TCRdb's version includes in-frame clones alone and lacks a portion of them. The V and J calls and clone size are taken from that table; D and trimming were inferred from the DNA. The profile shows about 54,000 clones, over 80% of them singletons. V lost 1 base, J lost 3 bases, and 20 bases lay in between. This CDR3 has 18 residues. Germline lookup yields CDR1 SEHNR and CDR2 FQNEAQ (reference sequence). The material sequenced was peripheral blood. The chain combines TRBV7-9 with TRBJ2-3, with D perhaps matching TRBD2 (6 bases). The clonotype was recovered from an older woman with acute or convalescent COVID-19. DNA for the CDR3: TGTGCCAGCAGCTTAGGCGGCGGGGTGCAAAGACGGACAGATACGCAGTATTTT. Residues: CASSLGGGVQRRTDTQYF.